These T cell receptor beta chains were read from a single sample in a study of T-cell memory formation after mild COVID-19. TCRdb fed the 5' RACE reads into MiXCR, producing one record per CDR3 protein. The sample holds around 450,000 distinct CDR3 sequences, 15% to 20% seen once. Sequencing was performed on PBMCs or a T cell subset sorted from them (not recorded which). The receptors derive from an adult woman who had mild COVID-19 (a few samples of this study predate the infection). Cell type and time point are not known. Both conserved end residues are part of each CDR3. Each record gives: J gene, D gene, V gene, clone size, CDR3 DNA, CDR3 protein. A D gene is named only where the DNA matches it firmly. Size is omitted from some rows. Given values are once, few, many or a class for expanded clones.

j_call: TRBJ2-2
d_call: NA
v_call: TRBV15
clone_size: NA
cdr3_nt: TGTGCCACCAGCAGAAACACCGGGGAGCTGTTTTTT
cdr3_aa: CATSRNTGELFF

j_call: TRBJ1-1
d_call: TRBD1
v_call: TRBV15
clone_size: few
cdr3_nt: TGTGCCACCAGCAGAGATCAGACAGGGGGCTTTCTATTGGGTGAAGCTTTCTTT
cdr3_aa: CATSRDQTGGFLLGEAFF

j_call: TRBJ1-1
d_call: TRBD1
v_call: TRBV4-2
clone_size: few
cdr3_nt: TGTGCCAGCAGCCTCGAGGACAGGGAGAACACTGAAGCTTTCTTT
cdr3_aa: CASSLEDRENTEAFF

j_call: TRBJ1-2
d_call: NA
v_call: TRBV6-5
clone_size: NA
cdr3_nt: TGTGCCAGCAGTTACTCACAGAGCTCCTATGGCTACACCTTC
cdr3_aa: CASSYSQSSYGYTF

j_call: TRBJ2-7
d_call: NA
v_call: TRBV5-5
clone_size: few
cdr3_nt: TGTGCCAGCATCCCGGGTTTTGGAAAAAGTTACGAGCAGTACTTC
cdr3_aa: CASIPGFGKSYEQYF

j_call: TRBJ1-5
d_call: NA
v_call: TRBV7-8
clone_size: NA
cdr3_nt: TGTGCCAGCAGCTTAGAACAGATTGGTCAGCCCCAGCATTTT
cdr3_aa: CASSLEQIGQPQHF

j_call: TRBJ1-1
d_call: NA
v_call: TRBV27
clone_size: many
cdr3_nt: TGTGCCAGCAGTGCCCTGGCCTCCGGGACGGGAACTGAAGCTTTCTTT
cdr3_aa: CASSALASGTGTEAFF

j_call: TRBJ1-2
d_call: NA
v_call: TRBV20-1
clone_size: NA
cdr3_nt: TGCAGTGCTAGAGCATCCGGAGCCAGTGGATATGGCTACACCTTC
cdr3_aa: CSARASGASGYGYTF

j_call: TRBJ2-7
d_call: NA
v_call: TRBV10-2
clone_size: NA
cdr3_nt: TGCGCCAGCAGTGTGACCAGGGATTACGAGCAGTACTTC
cdr3_aa: CASSVTRDYEQYF

j_call: TRBJ1-1
d_call: NA
v_call: TRBV20-1
clone_size: NA
cdr3_nt: TGCAGTGCTAGGGAATCAGGGGTCGGGAACACTGAAGCTTTCTTT
cdr3_aa: CSARESGVGNTEAFF

j_call: TRBJ2-3
d_call: NA
v_call: TRBV29-1
clone_size: few
cdr3_nt: TGCAGCGTTGAGTATTTCGGCAGACCTAGCACAGATACGCAGTATTTT
cdr3_aa: CSVEYFGRPSTDTQYF

j_call: TRBJ2-5
d_call: TRBD2
v_call: TRBV2
clone_size: NA
cdr3_nt: TGTGTCAGCAGTGTATTGGGGCTAGCGGGATCTGAGACCCAGTACTTC
cdr3_aa: CVSSVLGLAGSETQYF